This entry lists 19 T cell receptor beta chains sequenced from one sample in a study of blood T cell repertoires in COVID-19. Sequencing was performed with immunoSEQ multiplex PCR; in TCRdb, only in-frame clones are kept and a portion is missing. The sample yields tens of thousands of clones, approximately 84% seen once. The source material was peripheral blood. These receptors originate from a human donor with active or convalescent COVID-19. The donor label of this sample is uncertain.

The chain uses TRBV28 and TRBJ1-6; TRBD1 agrees at 8 bases. This CDR3 spans 17 amino acids. V gave up 6 bases and J gave up 2 bases; unmatched junction bases: 9. The germline CDR1 and CDR2 sequences are MDHEN and SYDVKM. DNA of the CDR3: TGTGCCAGCAGGACACTCACAGGGGGAACCTATAATTCACCCCTCCACTTT. This translates into CASRTLTGGTYNSPLHF.

V and J are TRBV2 and TRBJ2-1; 11 bases align to TRBD2. The junction had 2 bases not matched to a gene; V was cut back by 1 base and J by 6 bases. The germline gives CDR1 SNHLY, CDR2 FYNNEI. This CDR3 has 15 amino acids. The CDR3 here is CASSEGTSGLNEQFF. The CDR3 coding sequence is TGTGCCAGCAGTGAAGGGACTAGCGGGCTCAATGAGCAGTTCTTC. Using reference TRBV2 and TRBJ2-1 for the parts outside the CDR3, the full variable domain is EPEVTQTPSHQVTQMGQEVILRCVPISNHLYFYWYRQILGQKVEFLVSFYNNEISEKSEIFDDQFSVERPDGSNFTLKIRSTKLEDSAMYFCASSEGTSGLNEQFFGPGTRLTVL.

The genes are TRBV13 and TRBJ2-7; TRBD2 might be the D (5 bases). This CDR3 has 15 residues. Deletions cut 5 bases from V and 2 bases from J, with 16 bases between. Germline V CDR1 and CDR2: PRHDT, FYEKMQ (reference sequence). The CDR3 protein is CASSGPEGSAYEQYF. The CDR3 coding sequence is TGTGCCAGCAGCGGCCCCGAGGGTTCGGCCTACGAGCAGTACTTC.

The rearrangement links TRBV5-4 to TRBJ2-1; TRBD1 agrees at 8 bases. Losses at the gene ends were 2 bases for V and 8 bases for J; bases not matched to a gene: 6. Germline V gives CDR1 SGHNT, CDR2 YYREEE (reference sequence). The CDR3 is 14 residues long. The CDR3 DNA follows: TGTGCCAGCAGCTTTGACAGGGGCTTCGATGAGCAGTTCTTC. It codes for CASSFDRGFDEQFF.

The chain joins TRBV5-1 to TRBJ1-1, with 7 bases matching TRBD1. CDR1 SGHRS and CDR2 YFSETQ come from the germline V gene. Unmatched junction bases numbered 2, after V lost 0 bases and J lost 3 bases. The CDR3 is made up of 14 amino acids. Written as DNA, the CDR3 is TGCGCCAGCAGCTTGGGTACAGGGGACACTGAAGCTTTCTTT. Translated: CASSLGTGDTEAFF.

V gene TRBV7-3 combines with J gene TRBJ2-2; 9 bases match TRBD2. The trim removed 5 bases at V and 7 bases at J, leaving 14 bases unmatched. The germline CDR1 and CDR2 sequences are SGHTA and FQGTGA. CDR3 size: 17 residues. The CDR3 DNA sequence: TGTGCCAGCAGCCAACTAGCGGGCCCATCGTCCGGCGGGGAGCTGTTTTTT. It encodes CASSQLAGPSSGGELFF.

V and J are TRBV5-1 and TRBJ2-1; the match to TRBD1 covers 7 bases. Germline CDR1 reads SGHRS; CDR2 reads YFSETQ. This CDR3 spans 15 amino acids. J lost 9 bases, V lost 0 bases, and 9 bases had no gene match. The CDR3 coding sequence is TGCGCCAGCAGCTTGGAGGGGGCGTCTGTGGGTGAGCAGTTCTTC. This sequence encodes CASSLEGASVGEQFF.

The CDR3 DNA is TGTGCCAGCAGCTCCACCAGGGGCTATGGCTACACCTTC. This sequence encodes CASSSTRGYGYTF. The chain combines TRBV7-9 with TRBJ1-2, with D possibly matching TRBD1 (6 bases). The CDR3 sequence is 13 residues long. V was shortened by 4 bases and J by 4 bases, with 10 bases between the two germline ends. Germline loops: CDR1 SEHNR, CDR2 FQNEAQ (reference sequence).

V gene TRBV11-3 combines with J gene TRBJ2-7; 7 bases align to TRBD2. The trim removed 5 bases at V and 6 bases at J, leaving 7 bases unmatched. CDR1 and CDR2 from the germline V gene are SGHNT and YENEEA. The CDR3 loop spans 13 amino acids. This CDR3 reads CASSLRREGEQYF. The CDR3 DNA reads as TGTGCCAGCAGCCTCCGCAGGGAGGGCGAGCAGTACTTC.

This chain joins TRBV19 and TRBJ1-6; tentative D call: TRBD1 (6 bases). V was pared by 5 bases and J by 9 bases, with 14 bases between. The CDR3 contains 14 residues. Germline CDR1 LNHDA, CDR2 SQIVND (reference sequence). The CDR3 bases are TGTGCCAGTAGTTTTGGGGGGGGCACTTCACCCCTCCACTTT. This encodes CASSFGGGTSPLHF.

V usage is TRBV9 and J usage is TRBJ2-7; weak D call: TRBD2 (6 bases). Germline CDR1 and CDR2: SGDLS and YYNGEE. Trimming removed 0 bases from V and 3 bases from J, with 19 bases in between. The CDR3 length is 17 residues. Written as DNA, the CDR3 is TGTGCCAGCAGCGTAGGGTGGACCGGGGGTACCGTCTACGAGCAGTACTTC. Protein: CASSVGWTGGTVYEQYF.

In this sample, this clone turned up many times. The chain is built from TRBV25-1 and TRBJ2-3, with 7 bases fitting TRBD2. V gave up 5 bases and J gave up 2 bases; unmatched junction bases: 7. CDR1 is MGHDK and CDR2 is SYGVNS in the germline V gene. This CDR3 region has 15 residues. CDR3 sequence (DNA): TGTGCCAGCAGTTGGTTTAGCGGGTTCACAGATACGCAGTATTTT. Translation: CASSWFSGFTDTQYF. Based on the CDR3 plus reference TRBV25-1 and TRBJ2-3, the full variable domain is EADIYQTPRYLVIGTGKKITLECSQTMGHDKMYWYQQDPGMELHLIHYSYGVNSTEKGDLSSESTVSRIRTEHFPLTLESARPSHTSQYLCASSWFSGFTDTQYFGPGTRLTVL.

V and J are TRBV29-1 and TRBJ1-1; 7 bases are a match to TRBD1. Trimming removed 3 bases from V and 1 base from J; junction bases left unmatched: 2. The CDR3 totals 13 residues. CDR1 is SQVTM, CDR2 ANQGSEA, per germline. The CDR3 DNA is TGCAGCGTTGACAGGGGGGCGAACACTGAAGCTTTCTTT. Amino acids: CSVDRGANTEAFF.

This chain joins TRBV27 and TRBJ1-4, with TRBD1 as a possible D gene (5 bases). The length of the CDR3 is 15 residues. Germline V gives CDR1 MNHEY, CDR2 SMNVEV (reference sequence). Trimming took off 6 bases at V and 10 bases at J, with 21 bases between the two ends. For the CDR3, the DNA is TGTGCCAGCAGCCCCAGGTTCGGGGGGTTCGGAAAACTGTTTTTT. It codes for CASSPRFGGFGKLFF.

The chain combines TRBV6-6 with TRBJ2-3; D is possibly TRBD1 (7 bases). Trimming took 7 bases from V and 7 from J, leaving 9 bases between them. This CDR3 is 11 amino acids long. Germline assignment: CDR1 MNHNY and CDR2 SVGAGI (reference sequence). This chain's CDR3 is CASTGGNTQYF. The CDR3 nucleotides read TGTGCCAGCACAGGGGGGAATACGCAGTATTTT.

This clone appeared once. The chain couples TRBV7-6 to TRBJ2-5; D gene uncertain. The ends were cut back, 1 base at V and 2 bases at J, with 11 bases in the middle. The CDR3 is 15 residues long. Germline CDR1 SGHVS, CDR2 FNYEAQ. The CDR3 loop reads CASSLVSPTQETQYF. The CDR3 DNA follows: TGTGCCAGCAGCTTAGTGTCGCCGACTCAAGAGACCCAGTACTTC.

The V gene is TRBV5-6, the J gene TRBJ1-1; tentatively, D is TRBD1 (6 bases). The CDR3 spans 13 residues. The V end was cut by 4 bases, the J end by 11 bases, with 18 bases between. CDR1 is SGHDT and CDR2 is YYEEEE in the germline V gene. CDR3 loop: CASSPRGTLLAFF. CDR3 DNA sequence: TGTGCCAGCAGCCCAAGGGGGACCTTGTTGGCTTTCTTT.

This clone was found a few times. The chain joins TRBV14 to TRBJ1-1; D call uncertain. The CDR3 runs to 12 residues. Trimming cost V 4 bases and J 5 bases, with 8 bases left between them. Germline-derived CDR1 and CDR2 are SGHDN and FVKESK. The CDR3 coding sequence is TGTGCCAGCAGCCCTAAAACTACTGAAGCTTTCTTT. Protein: CASSPKTTEAFF.

The V call is TRBV19, the J call TRBJ2-7; 8 nucleotides agree with TRBD2. Unmatched junction bases numbered 15, after V lost 7 bases and J lost 1 base. Germline V lookup: CDR1 LNHDA, CDR2 SQIVND (reference sequence). The CDR3 covers 17 residues. CDR3 loop: CASTPGGGVFESYEQYF. CDR3 DNA: TGTGCCAGTACGCCCGGGGGGGGCGTCTTTGAATCCTACGAGCAGTACTTC.